This entry features one T cell receptor beta chain sequence. Its specificity is not known. This record comes from a study of shared clonotypes between healthy human individuals. Study as a whole: Per donor, CD8 memory used one plate, CD8 naive used two, CD4 memory used three and CD4 naive used three. Points from the study as a whole: Sequencing of the sorted subsets was shown by rarefaction to be incomplete despite large depth.

Terminally differentiated effector memory CD45RA+ cells were left out of the naive CD8 fraction, which was CD45RO-negative and positively selected for CCR7. Healthy HIV-negative adults with no recent acute infections or vaccinations were recruited as donors. Those who donated, Caucasian adults without exception, all lived in Nashville, Tennessee. Germline CDR1 reads MNHEY; CDR2 reads SMNVEV (reference sequence). V was trimmed by 2 bases and J by 3 bases, leaving 11 bases between them. The CDR3 totals 14 residues. The repertoire was sequenced with immunoSEQ multiplex PCR; TCRdb's copy has only in-frame clones and lacks some. In the table there are around 2.1 million clones, approximately 94% of which are singletons.

This chain uses TRBV27 with TRBJ2-7, with a tentative D call TRBD1 (5 bases). This clonotype originated in a man in his late teens or twenties in good health. Some clones in this sample may be carry-over from other donors' samples. Specimen: naive CD8+ T cells from PBMCs. The CDR3 loop is CASSLIRDGYEQYF. CDR3 DNA sequence: TGTGCCAGCAGTTTAATCAGGGATGGCTACGAGCAGTACTTC.